The entry below gives a single T cell receptor beta chain sequence along with its context. Its antigen remains unidentified. The input lacks base qualities; no much larger clone sits a single base away. This specimen belongs to a study of cytomegalovirus exposure and HLA in healthy donors (dated by TCRdb to the late 2010s). As for the study more broadly: An earlier analysis of approximately 590 of the donors reported more than 250 Gb of sequence data and roughly 110 million unique TCR beta sequences from about 179 million T cells. An early release covering approximately 600 HLA-typed donors comprised 250 to 350 gigabases of sequencing data and tens of millions of unique TCR sequences. Of the approximately 400 genotyped donors, approximately 82% fell in the genetic ancestry cluster associated with self-reported Caucasian donors. The aim of the study was to test whether cataloging public T cell receptors could identify signatures of past pathogen exposure. The T cell repertoires of 666 subjects were profiled by immunosequencing and related to cytomegalovirus serostatus. Besides the first cohort of around 670 subjects, a separate validation cohort made up of 120 different subjects was used. To predict cytomegalovirus infection status, the study brought together high-throughput TCR immunosequencing, statistical association of individual TCRs with disease status, and machine learning. To study patterns of TCR occurrence, a later analysis re-analyzed previously published TCR beta repertoires from more than 550 donors and added high-resolution HLA genotyping. Rather than drawing on any new phenotypic data, the later analysis identified candidate immune exposures from TCR beta sequences and the way those sequences occurred across donors. An earlier analysis of some 600 of the donors applied high-throughput TCR beta sequencing to assess whether each TCR beta V gene segment acted as functional or pseudogenic. Alongside the repertoire data, information on donor age, sex, ethnicity and CMV serostatus was compiled. Genome-wide SNP genotypes for about three fifths of the roughly 700 donors were used in a later genetic analysis, which treated that subset as a discovery cohort. All discovery cohort repertoires had been generated on a single sequencing platform. Class I and class II HLA loci were covered by the typing at four-digit resolution. Typing coverage varied by locus: roughly 620-640 donors for A, B, C, DRB1 and DQB1; approximately 520 for DQA1; 600 to 610 for DPA1; roughly 450 for DPB1. About five DR-DQ haplotypes were treated as single units for association and clustering because of strong linkage in the cohort. On average, about 240,000 unique TCR beta nucleotide sequences were sequenced per donor among 398 genotyped donors of the cohort, with roughly 19% of those sequences being non-productive. Findings and caveats that apply to the study as a whole: Most CMV-associated TCR beta chains appeared to be HLA-restricted in a later analysis, and the HLA associations seemed to be driven largely by CMV exposure. In both the original and validation cohorts, the classifier was reported to diagnose cytomegalovirus status with high specificity and sensitivity. The authors suggested that the approach could potentially be extended to other disease states and immunological phenotypes. In a later genetic analysis, a missense DCLRE1C variant was associated with V-gene and J-gene trimming of TCR beta chains, and the association was replicated in an independent cohort. Only TCR beta chains were sequenced in this cohort, and the absence of alpha or paired-chain data limited detectable features. According to a later genetic analysis, donors in an Asian-associated ancestry cluster had fewer N-insertions in productive TCRs than the approximately 630-donor mean. HLA typing was unavailable for some donors at each locus, so association tests used only the typed subset. In a later analysis, TCR association rates were found to vary across HLA loci, with the most associated TCRs seen for DRB1 alleles and the fewest for HLA-C alleles. A later analysis associated about 17,000 TCR beta sequences with specific HLA alleles at a false discovery rate of 0.05. Presence/absence analyses assumed roughly uniform sequencing depth across donors, an assumption that may not hold. Correlated functional status among segregating V segments might reflect linkage disequilibrium, but an unknown experimental factor could not be ruled out. Most TCR sequences were observed very rarely across donors, whereas some public TCRs were present in many individuals. In the study, approximately 160 TCR beta chains were listed as associated with cytomegalovirus. The earlier analysis of 587 of the donors excluded 15 to 20 rarely observed V segments, including chromosome 9 orphons, because counts were too low. Strong co-occurrence of HLA alleles, especially DR and DQ, made assigning TCR associations to individual alleles difficult. According to a later analysis, parvovirus B19, influenza, CMV and Epstein-Barr virus appeared linked to several top co-occurrence clusters. A group of highly shared sequence variants was considered likely to be a technical artifact of the sequencing pipeline. A later analysis found that HLA-associated TCR beta chains were more clonally expanded and had lower generation probabilities than equally common non-associated chains. A further reported finding was that TCR beta sequences accurately predicted the HLA-A and HLA-B alleles for most subjects in the first cohort. The only immune exposure information available for the cohort was CMV serostatus. An earlier analysis of approximately 500 of the donors showed that most TCR beta V segments appeared in productive rearrangements either about 87% or about 30% of the time, which broadly matched IMGT annotations. A few of the identified cytomegalovirus-associated TCR beta chains were confirmed in vitro to be specific for cytomegalovirus antigens. Some IMGT-functional V segments, including TRBV6-2 and TRBV6-3, could not be distinguished by the 87-base-pair reads and were therefore excluded.

In total, 600 or so healthy bone marrow donors made up the cohort. All cohort members were sampled while nominally healthy, although unrecorded immune exposures were likely present. CMV serostatus was recorded as positive for 289 and negative for about 50% of the roughly 670 cohort members, whereas no CMV serostatus was recorded for the donor in question. A peripheral blood sample was provided by each donor, and peripheral blood mononuclear cells were used for TCR beta sequencing. The Qiagen DNeasy Blood Extraction Kit was used to extract genomic DNA from the blood cell samples. Cut back by 3 bases and 3 bases, the V and J ends lie 11 bases apart. The CDR3 numbers 14 residues from cysteine through phenylalanine. Only the CDR3 portion is preserved as DNA: 42 bases, with reading frame beginning at the first base. The germline V gene (reference sequence) provides CDR1 SEHNR and CDR2 FQNEAQ. Libraries were prepared through the immunoSEQ multiplex PCR assay. For the multiplex PCR, a mixture combining 60 forward primers for TCR Vbeta segments and 13 reverse primers for TCR Jbeta segments was used. The CDR3 region of rearranged TCR beta genes was amplified from genomic DNA by a multiplex PCR assay. The amplified TCR beta libraries were sequenced on the Illumina HiSeq System as 87-base-pair reads. Regarding the original processing steps: In a later analysis, tens of millions of unique TCR beta chains were counted across the 690 or so repertoires, and approximately 11 million of these chains were shared by at least two donors. Raw reads were error-corrected and collapsed into unique sequences with a nearest-neighbor algorithm that merged closely related sequences to remove PCR and sequencing errors. Alignment of CDR3 sequences to IMGT reference sequences was used to assign V, D and J gene segments. Each retained sequence needed at least a six-nucleotide match to both a V gene segment and a J gene segment. A rearrangement was called productive if the CDR3 had no stop codons and remained in frame with V and J, and every other rearrangement was called non-productive. Following IMGT convention, CDR3 was defined as the stretch from the second conserved V-encoded cysteine to the conserved J-encoded phenylalanine. The earlier analysis of about 570 of the donors excluded any sequence lacking an unambiguous match to a single V gene segment. In an earlier analysis of approximately 550 of the donors, V segments were called functional above 56.7% productive rearrangements and were called segregating when the between-donor standard deviation exceeded 5%. To diagnose cytomegalovirus status from the catalog of TCR beta chain sequences, a statistical classification framework was built. In a later analysis, TCR nucleotide sequences were compared against IMGT/GENE-DB human TR gene sequences so that V and J genes could be assigned. In a later analysis, CDR3 sequences and most-parsimonious VDJ recombination scenarios were assigned using the TCRdist pipeline. In a later analysis, every TCR beta chain was defined by the combination of its CDR3 amino acid sequence and its V-gene family, and reads without a unique V-gene family were dropped. In a later analysis, 500 to 650 highly shared, low-generation-probability nucleotide sequences were removed to address suspected cross-contamination and a sequencing artifact. A later analysis calculated a clonal expansion index for each public chain from normalized within-repertoire ranks of inferred template counts. In a later analysis, generation probabilities were computed using a VDJ recombination model fitted to out-of-frame rearrangements, and the results were checked against IGoR. In a later analysis, hypergeometric tests were used to score TCR-TCR, TCR-HLA and TCR-CMV co-occurrence, with a repertoire-size bias correction applied to TCR pairs. A later analysis estimated false discovery rates by permuting HLA or CMV assignments 20 times. A later analysis grouped co-occurring TCRs with DBSCAN, adding TCRdist sequence similarity when clustering within HLA-allele-positive subsets. Repertoires with fewer than 30,000 or more than 120,000 public chains, plus five repertoires with anomalous nucleotide sharing, were excluded from co-occurrence clustering. The immuneACCESS repertoire file appears here via TCRdb, limited to in-frame rearrangements. These files lack a portion of the clones; in checked studies, under half of the deficit traces to unresolved V genes, and the cause of the others is not known. D and trimming were read from the DNA, whereas the V and J calls and clone size are those reported in that table. Counted in this sample were 100,000 to 150,000 clones; roughly 82% of them appeared once. Together, the top ten hold 3.5% to 4.5% of the sample.

Sequences were obtained from PBMCs. The sequence joins TRBV7-9 to TRBJ1-1; TRBD1 is a possible D gene, resting on 6 matching bases. The sequence derives from a human donor in good health. The DNA sequence is given as TGTGCCAGCAGCTTCCAGGGGCGATACACTGAAGCTTTCTTT. The encoded protein is CASSFQGRYTEAFF.